A single sample gave rise to the 24 T cell receptor beta chains below, sequenced in a study of blood T cell repertoires in COVID-19. Measured with immunoSEQ multiplex PCR; TCRdb has only the in-frame clones, and not every one. The sample shows about 220,000 clones, about 80% of them seen only once. The sequenced material came from PBMCs or T cells enriched from blood (not recorded which). These TCRs come from a woman aged 40 to 50 who had been exposed to COVID-19.

V usage is TRBV5-5 and J usage is TRBJ1-1, with 8 positions matching TRBD1. Germline V lookup: CDR1 SGHKS, CDR2 YYEKEE (reference sequence). This CDR3 has 15 amino acids. The V gene end was trimmed by 2 bases and the J gene end by 0 bases; junction bases not matched to a gene: 3. CDR3 nucleotide sequence: TGTGCCAGCAGCTTTGGGACAGGCTTGAACACTGAAGCTTTCTTT. The encoded protein is CASSFGTGLNTEAFF.

The CDR3 region is CASSARQGVWETQYF. In nucleotides, the CDR3 is TGTGCCAGCAGCGCCCGACAGGGGGTGTGGGAGACCCAGTACTTC. The chain has TRBV5-8 and TRBJ2-5, with 9 bases matching TRBD1. This CDR3 has 15 amino acids. Per germline, CDR1 SGHTS and CDR2 YDEGEE. V shed 4 bases and J 5 bases; nucleotides not matched to a gene: 9.

The chain employs TRBV29-1 and TRBJ2-1, with 7 nucleotides matching TRBD2. This CDR3 has 14 amino acids. The germline gives CDR1 SQVTM, CDR2 ANQGSEA. CDR3 sequence reads: CSTAWLAENNEQFF. The CDR3 DNA sequence: TGCAGTACCGCATGGCTAGCGGAAAACAATGAGCAGTTCTTC.

V usage is TRBV5-1 and J usage is TRBJ1-4; 8 nucleotides align to TRBD1. Unmatched junction bases numbered 7, after V lost 5 bases and J lost 7 bases. CDR1 is SGHRS and CDR2 is YFSETQ in the germline V gene. CDR3 size: 14 residues. The chain's CDR3 is CASSLGQGSEKLFF. The CDR3, as DNA: TGCGCCAGCAGTTTAGGACAGGGAAGTGAAAAACTGTTTTTT.

The chain joins TRBV27 to TRBJ1-1, with D unclear. Germline CDR1 is MNHEY and CDR2 is SMNVEV (reference sequence). The length of the CDR3 is 13 residues. V dropped 4 bases and J dropped 4 bases, with 10 bases sitting between them. The CDR3 reads CASSWSELTEAFF. As DNA, the CDR3 is TGTGCCAGCAGTTGGTCCGAACTCACTGAAGCTTTCTTT.

The chain has TRBV15 and TRBJ1-5; D is possibly TRBD1 (5 bases). V lost 4 bases, J lost 11 bases, and 12 bases lay in between. The CDR3 extends over 12 amino acids. Germline lookup yields CDR1 LNHNV and CDR2 YYDKDF (reference sequence). The chain's CDR3 is CATSIGAGAQHF. The CDR3 DNA is TGTGCCACCAGCATTGGAGCGGGGGCCCAGCATTTT. Using reference TRBV15 and TRBJ1-5 for the parts outside the CDR3, the full variable domain is DAMVIQNPRYQVTQFGKPVTLSCSQTLNHNVMYWYQQKSSQAPKLLFHYYDKDFNNEADTPDNFQSRRPNTSFCFLDIRSPGLGDTAMYLCATSIGAGAQHFGDGTRLSIL.

This chain joins TRBV30 and TRBJ1-2; tentative D call: TRBD1 (5 bases). The V end lost 0 bases, the J end lost 6 bases, and 17 bases lay between the germline ends. CDR1 is GTSNPN and CDR2 is SVGIG in the germline V gene (reference sequence). This CDR3 comprises 15 residues. CDR3 sequence reads: CAWSVRPRDGDGYTF. In nucleotides, the CDR3 is TGTGCCTGGAGTGTAAGGCCGCGGGACGGGGATGGCTACACCTTC.

CDR3 amino acids: CASSLTGDQPQHF. CDR3 DNA: TGCGCCAGCAGTCTAACAGGGGATCAGCCCCAGCATTTT. This chain joins TRBV5-1 and TRBJ1-5; 7 nucleotides align to TRBD1. The germline V gene has CDR1 SGHRS and CDR2 YFSETQ. This CDR3 contains 13 residues. The V and J ends lost 5 bases and 5 bases, in that order; junction bases with no gene match: 4. Full variable domain (outside the CDR3, taken from reference TRBV5-1 and TRBJ1-5): KAGVTQTPRYLIKTRGQQVTLSCSPISGHRSVSWYQQTPGQGLQFLFEYFSETQRNKGNFPGRFSGRQFSNSRSEMNVSTLELGDSALYLCASSLTGDQPQHFGDGTRLSIL.

This rearrangement joins TRBV9 to TRBJ2-5; the match to TRBD2 covers 8 bases. CDR3 length equals 15 residues. With V trimmed by 4 bases and J by 7 bases, 12 bases remained unmatched. CDR1 is SGDLS and CDR2 is YYNGEE in the germline V gene. The CDR3 reads CASSPGSGGWGTQYF. CDR3 sequence (DNA): TGTGCCAGCAGCCCTGGGAGCGGGGGATGGGGGACCCAGTACTTC.

This sequence joins TRBV7-2 and TRBJ1-1; D is undetermined. The CDR3 has 14 amino acids. In germline, CDR1 is SGHTA, CDR2 FQGNSA. Trimming took 5 bases from V and 5 from J, leaving 15 bases between them. The CDR3 nucleotides read TGTGCCAGCAGCACCGGGTTACCTGGAACTGAAGCTTTCTTT. It is translated as CASSTGLPGTEAFF.

The J gene is TRBJ1-3, the V gene TRBV5-6, with 10 bases fitting TRBD1. Losses at the gene ends were 0 bases for V and 0 bases for J; bases not matched to a gene: 3. The CDR3 extends over 17 amino acids. Germline CDR1 reads SGHDT; CDR2 reads YYEEEE. CDR3 in amino acids: CASSLDGTGASGNTIYF. The CDR3, as DNA: TGTGCCAGCAGCTTGGATGGGACAGGGGCCTCTGGAAACACCATATATTTT.

V and J are TRBV6-2 or TRBV6-3 and TRBJ2-7, with D possibly TRBD1 on 6 matching bases. The germline V and J ends were trimmed by 4 bases and 3 bases, with 13 bases remaining between them. The germline CDR1 and CDR2 sequences are MNHEY and SVGEGT. The CDR3 consists of 14 residues. The CDR3, as DNA: TGTGCCAGCAGTTTAACAGGGAAAGACTACGAGCAGTACTTC. Translating it yields CASSLTGKDYEQYF.

V usage is TRBV28 and J usage is TRBJ1-5; TRBD1 matches 7 bases. V gave up 6 bases and J gave up 4 bases; unmatched junction bases: 6. Germline values: CDR1 MDHEN, CDR2 SYDVKM. The CDR3 consists of 14 residues. This CDR3 reads CASRSGTVNQPQHF. The CDR3 nucleotides are TGTGCCAGCAGATCCGGGACAGTGAATCAGCCCCAGCATTTT.

This chain joins TRBV6-5 and TRBJ1-3; 8 bases agree with TRBD1. The CDR3 is made up of 14 amino acids. Losses at the gene ends were 5 bases for V and 4 bases for J; bases not matched to a gene: 4. The germline V gene has CDR1 MNHEY and CDR2 SVGAGI. CDR3 nucleotide sequence: TGTGCCAGCAGTCCCAGGGGGCCAGGAAACACCATATATTTT. It encodes CASSPRGPGNTIYF.

The genes are TRBV9 and TRBJ1-2, with a weak D call TRBD1 (6 bases). CDR1 is SGDLS, CDR2 YYNGEE, per germline. The CDR3 is 15 amino acids. V lost 1 base and J 1 base, leaving 11 bases between the germline ends. This chain's CDR3 is CASSVSLDSNYGYTF. In DNA form, the CDR3 reads TGTGCCAGCAGCGTAAGCTTGGACAGTAACTATGGCTACACCTTC.

The V call is TRBV12-5, the J call TRBJ2-1, with D possibly being TRBD2 (5 bases). The CDR3 is 14 residues long. The germline V gene encodes CDR1 LGHNT and CDR2 FRNRAP. With 5 bases removed from V and 3 bases from J, the gap between germline ends came to 11 bases. The CDR3 spells CASGPAGFYNEQFF. The CDR3 coding sequence is TGTGCTAGTGGTCCGGCGGGTTTCTACAATGAGCAGTTCTTC.

The chain carries TRBV9 and TRBJ2-5; TRBD2 matches at 10 bases. Germline V lookup: CDR1 SGDLS, CDR2 YYNGEE. CDR3 length: 16 residues. V dropped 0 bases and J dropped 3; count of bases not matched to a gene: 5. CDR3 in DNA: TGTGCCAGCAGCGTAGGCCTAGCGGGGGTGGAAGAGACCCAGTACTTC. Translating gives CASSVGLAGVEETQYF.

The chain combines TRBV30 with TRBJ1-1; D is perhaps TRBD1 (5 bases). This CDR3 region has 12 residues. Germline V gives CDR1 GTSNPN, CDR2 SVGIG (reference sequence). V gave up 4 bases and J gave up 1 base, with 7 bases separating them. The chain's CDR3 is CAWNRGNTEAFF. As DNA, the CDR3 is TGTGCCTGGAATAGGGGGAACACTGAAGCTTTCTTT.

This chain's CDR3 is CASNSRGINYGYTF. DNA for the CDR3: TGTGCCAGCAACTCCAGGGGAATTAACTATGGCTACACCTTC. V and J are TRBV3-1 (or the pseudogene TRBV3-2) and TRBJ1-2; the D gene is possibly TRBD1 (6 bases). Germline V gene sequence: CDR1 LGHDT, CDR2 YNNKEL (reference sequence). With 7 bases removed from V and 1 base from J, the gap between germline ends came to 13 bases. CDR3 size: 14 residues.

The J gene is TRBJ2-5, the V gene TRBV28, with a possible D match to TRBD2 (6 bases). The CDR3 spans 14 residues. With 1 base removed from V and 2 bases from J, the gap between germline ends came to 8 bases. The germline V gene encodes CDR1 MDHEN and CDR2 SYDVKM. Here the CDR3 DNA reads TGTGCCAGCAGTTTATTTGGGGGGCAAGAGACCCAGTACTTC. Translated, it gives CASSLFGGQETQYF.

This chain joins TRBV6-1 and TRBJ2-7; no clear D gene. The germline V gene has CDR1 MNHNS and CDR2 SASEGT. The CDR3 loop spans 13 amino acids. V gave up 1 base and J gave up 9 bases, with 13 bases separating them. This chain's CDR3 is CASSEGDLTGQYF. As DNA, the CDR3 is TGTGCCAGCAGTGAAGGAGACTTGACGGGGCAGTACTTC.

The chain joins TRBV19 to TRBJ2-3; 7 nucleotides agree with TRBD1. Germline lookup yields CDR1 LNHDA and CDR2 SQIVND (reference sequence). V shed 7 bases and J 3 bases; nucleotides not matched to a gene: 7. CDR3 length: 14 amino acids. This CDR3 reads CASTTTGWTDTQYF. The DNA of the CDR3 is TGTGCCAGTACCACGACAGGGTGGACAGATACGCAGTATTTT. The variable domain in full, with the rest retrieved from reference TRBV19 and TRBJ2-3, is DGGITQSPKYLFRKEGQNVTLSCEQNLNHDAMYWYRQDPGQGLRLIYYSQIVNDFQKGDIAEGYSVSREKKESFPLTVTSAQKNPTAFYLCASTTTGWTDTQYFGPGTRLTVL.

This clone came up a few times. This chain links TRBV5-4 with TRBJ1-2, with TRBD1 as a possible D gene (5 bases). CDR1 and CDR2 from the germline V gene are SGHNT and YYREEE (reference sequence). This CDR3 comprises 15 residues. Trimming shortened V by 0 bases and J by 2 bases, and 11 bases separated the two germline ends. The CDR3 coding sequence is TGTGCCAGCAGCTTGGATTCCCGGACAAACTATGGCTACACCTTC. It specifies CASSLDSRTNYGYTF.

The chain recombines TRBV6-5 with TRBJ2-2; 8 nucleotides align to TRBD2. Trimming at V came to 6 bases and at J to 2 bases, leaving 5 bases not matched to a gene. The CDR3 is made up of 15 amino acids. CDR1 is MNHEY and CDR2 is SVGAGI in the germline V gene. CDR3: CASSPRGGNTGELFF. The CDR3 DNA is TGTGCCAGCAGCCCACGGGGGGGAAACACCGGGGAGCTGTTTTTT.